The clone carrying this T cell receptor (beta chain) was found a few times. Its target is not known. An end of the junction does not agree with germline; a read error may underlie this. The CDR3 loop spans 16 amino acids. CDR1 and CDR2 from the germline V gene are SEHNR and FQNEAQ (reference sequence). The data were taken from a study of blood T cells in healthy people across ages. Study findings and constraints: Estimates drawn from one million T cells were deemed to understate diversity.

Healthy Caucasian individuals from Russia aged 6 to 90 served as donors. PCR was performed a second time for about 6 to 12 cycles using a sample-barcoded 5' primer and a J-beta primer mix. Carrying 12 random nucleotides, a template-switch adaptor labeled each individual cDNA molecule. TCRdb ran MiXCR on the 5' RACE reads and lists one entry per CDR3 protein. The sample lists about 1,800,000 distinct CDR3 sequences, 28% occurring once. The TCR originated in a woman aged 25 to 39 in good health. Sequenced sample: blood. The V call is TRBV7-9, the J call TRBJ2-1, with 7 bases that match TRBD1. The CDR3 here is CAGSSLAGGYVDEQFF. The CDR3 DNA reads TGTGCCGGCAGCTCCCTGGCAGGGGGATATGTCGATGAGCAGTTCTTC.